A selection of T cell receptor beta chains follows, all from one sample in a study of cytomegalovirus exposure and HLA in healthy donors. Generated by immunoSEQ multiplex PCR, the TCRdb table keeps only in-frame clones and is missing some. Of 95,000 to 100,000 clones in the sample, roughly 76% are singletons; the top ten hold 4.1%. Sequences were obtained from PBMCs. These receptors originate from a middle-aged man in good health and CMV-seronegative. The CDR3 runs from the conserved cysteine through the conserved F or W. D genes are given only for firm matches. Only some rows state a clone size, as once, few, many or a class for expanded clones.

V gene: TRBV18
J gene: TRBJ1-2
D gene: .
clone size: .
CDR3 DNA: TGTGCCAGCTCACATCGGGGGGCATTTGGCTACACCTTC
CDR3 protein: CASSHRGAFGYTF

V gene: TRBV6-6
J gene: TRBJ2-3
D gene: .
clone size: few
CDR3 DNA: TGTGCCAGCAGTTACGGAGGGAGCGCAGATACGCAGTATTTT
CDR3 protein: CASSYGGSADTQYF

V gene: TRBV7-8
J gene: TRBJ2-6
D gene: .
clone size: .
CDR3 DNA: TGTGCCAGCAGCTTAACTTCTAGTGGGGCCAACGTCCTGACTTTC
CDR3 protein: CASSLTSSGANVLTF

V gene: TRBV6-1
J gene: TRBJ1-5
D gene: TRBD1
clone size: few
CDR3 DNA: TGTGCCAGCGGGGCAGGGGGCATTCAGCCCCAGCATTTT
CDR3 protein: CASGAGGIQPQHF

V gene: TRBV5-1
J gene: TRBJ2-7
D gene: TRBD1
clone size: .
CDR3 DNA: TGCGCCAGCAGCCTGGGACAGGGGCCCTCCTACGAGCAGTACTTC
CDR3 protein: CASSLGQGPSYEQYF

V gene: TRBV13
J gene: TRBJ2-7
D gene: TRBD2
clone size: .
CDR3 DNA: TGTGCCAGCAGCTTACGGGGGGGCGGCCACGAGCAGTACTTC
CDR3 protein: CASSLRGGGHEQYF

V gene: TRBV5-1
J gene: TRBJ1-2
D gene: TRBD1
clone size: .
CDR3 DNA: TGCGCCAGCAGCGGGGACAGCTATGGCTACACCTTC
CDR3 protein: CASSGDSYGYTF

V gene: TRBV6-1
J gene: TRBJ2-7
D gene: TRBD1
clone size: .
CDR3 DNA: TGTGCCAGCAGTGACCCCCTCGGGACAGGTCGAGTTCGGGTCTACGAGCAGTACTTC
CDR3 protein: CASSDPLGTGRVRVYEQYF

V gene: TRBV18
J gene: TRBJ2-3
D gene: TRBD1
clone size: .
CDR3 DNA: TGTGCCAGCTCAGTTTCGACAGGGGGCCCAGATACGCAGTATTTT
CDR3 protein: CASSVSTGGPDTQYF

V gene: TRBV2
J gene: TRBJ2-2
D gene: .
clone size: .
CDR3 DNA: TGTGCCAGCACCGATATCGTGGCCCCGGGCACCGGGGAGCTGTTTTTT
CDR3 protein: CASTDIVAPGTGELFF

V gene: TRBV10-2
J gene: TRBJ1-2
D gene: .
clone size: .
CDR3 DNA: TGCGCCAGCGGCCTACAGGGAAACTATGGCTACACCTTC
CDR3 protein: CASGLQGNYGYTF

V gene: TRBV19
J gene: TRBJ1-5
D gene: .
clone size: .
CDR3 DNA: TGTGCCAGTAGTCTCGGGACAACGGTTGGCTTCCAGCATTTT
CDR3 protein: CASSLGTTVGFQHF

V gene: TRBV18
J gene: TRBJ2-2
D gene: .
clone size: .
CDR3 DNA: TGTGCCAGCTCACCACCTAGTAACACCGGGGAGCTGTTTTTT
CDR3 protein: CASSPPSNTGELFF

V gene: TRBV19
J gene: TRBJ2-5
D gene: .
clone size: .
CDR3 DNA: TGTGCCAGTAGTCAGCGTTACCAAGAGACCCAGTACTTC
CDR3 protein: CASSQRYQETQYF

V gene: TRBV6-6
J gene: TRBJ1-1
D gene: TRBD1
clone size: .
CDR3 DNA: TGTGCCAGCGAGACAGGGGCGAACACTGAAGCTTTCTTT
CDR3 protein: CASETGANTEAFF

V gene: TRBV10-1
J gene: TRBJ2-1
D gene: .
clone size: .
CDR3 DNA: TGCGCCAGCGGCCCGGGTACCGAGCAGTTCTTC
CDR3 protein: CASGPGTEQFF

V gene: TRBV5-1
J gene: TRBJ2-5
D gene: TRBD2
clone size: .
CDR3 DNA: TGCGCCAGCAGCTGGTCTAGCGGAAAAGGGGAGACCCAGTACTTC
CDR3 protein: CASSWSSGKGETQYF

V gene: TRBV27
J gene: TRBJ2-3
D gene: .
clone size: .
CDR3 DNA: TGTGCCAGCAGTTGGGGGGGCGGCACAGATACGCAGTATTTT
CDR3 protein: CASSWGGGTDTQYF

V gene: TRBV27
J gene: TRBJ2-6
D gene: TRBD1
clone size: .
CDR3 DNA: TGTGCCAGCCGGGACAGCAGTAACTCTGGGGCCAACGTCCTGACTTTC
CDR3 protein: CASRDSSNSGANVLTF

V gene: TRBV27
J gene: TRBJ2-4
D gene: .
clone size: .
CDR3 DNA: TGTGCCAGCTCCCTCGCTGGGTCGCGGAACATTCAGTACTTC
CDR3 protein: CASSLAGSRNIQYF

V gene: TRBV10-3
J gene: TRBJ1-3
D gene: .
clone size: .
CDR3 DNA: TGTGCCATCATGGGGAGCTCTGGAAACACCATATATTTT
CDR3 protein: CAIMGSSGNTIYF

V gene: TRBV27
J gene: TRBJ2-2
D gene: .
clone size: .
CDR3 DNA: TGTGCCAGCAGTTCGGTAGACGGGGAGCTGTTTTTT
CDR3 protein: CASSSVDGELFF

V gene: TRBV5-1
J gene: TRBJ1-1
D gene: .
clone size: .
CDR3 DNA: TGCGCCAGCAGCGATTACGGAGAGAGCAACGCTGAAGCTTTCTTT
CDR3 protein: CASSDYGESNAEAFF

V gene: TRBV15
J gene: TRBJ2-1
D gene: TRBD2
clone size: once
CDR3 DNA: TGTGCCACCAGCAGAGTTCTAGCGGGGGGAGAATGGGAGCAGTTCTTC
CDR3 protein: CATSRVLAGGEWEQFF

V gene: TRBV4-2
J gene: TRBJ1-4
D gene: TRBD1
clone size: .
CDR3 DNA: TGTGCCAGCAGCCAACCAGGGGGCCTCAATGAAAAACTGTTTTTT
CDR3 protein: CASSQPGGLNEKLFF

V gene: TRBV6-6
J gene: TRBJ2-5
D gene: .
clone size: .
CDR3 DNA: TGTGCCAGCAGTCCCCCCGGGGTGGGAGAGACCCAGTACTTC
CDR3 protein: CASSPPGVGETQYF

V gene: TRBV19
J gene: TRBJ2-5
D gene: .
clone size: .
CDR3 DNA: TGTGCCAGTAGTATCCTAGCATCCGCCAAAGAGACCCAGTACTTC
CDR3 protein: CASSILASAKETQYF

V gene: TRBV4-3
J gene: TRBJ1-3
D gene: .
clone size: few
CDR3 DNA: TGCGCCAGCAGCCAGGGCTTCGGAAACACCATATATTTT
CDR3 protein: CASSQGFGNTIYF

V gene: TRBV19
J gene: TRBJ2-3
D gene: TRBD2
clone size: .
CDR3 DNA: TGTGCCACCGAGGCCCGTACTAGCGAATACACAGATACGCAGTATTTT
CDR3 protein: CATEARTSEYTDTQYF

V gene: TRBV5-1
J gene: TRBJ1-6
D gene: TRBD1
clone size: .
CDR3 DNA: TGCGCCAGCAGCAAGGGTTGGGGTCAGGGGGAGTCACCCCTCCACTTT
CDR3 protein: CASSKGWGQGESPLHF

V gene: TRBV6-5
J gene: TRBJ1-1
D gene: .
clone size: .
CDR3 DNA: TGTGCCAGCAGTTTTTTCTCTGAAGCTTTCTTT
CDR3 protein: CASSFFSEAFF

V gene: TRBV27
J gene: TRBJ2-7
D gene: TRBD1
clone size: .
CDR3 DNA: TGTGCCAGCAGTTTCGGACAGGGGAGCCGCGAGCAGTACTTC
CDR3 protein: CASSFGQGSREQYF

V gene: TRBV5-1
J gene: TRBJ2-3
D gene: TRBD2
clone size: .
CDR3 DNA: TGCGCCAGCAGCTTAAGCGGGGCAAGCACAGATACGCAGTATTTT
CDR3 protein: CASSLSGASTDTQYF

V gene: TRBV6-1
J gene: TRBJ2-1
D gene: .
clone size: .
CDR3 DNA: TGTGCCAGCAGTGTTCAACTTAGTGAGCAGTTCTTC
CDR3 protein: CASSVQLSEQFF

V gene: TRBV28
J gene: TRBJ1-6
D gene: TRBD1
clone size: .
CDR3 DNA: TGTGCCAGCAGTACTCCGGGACAGGGGTTGAGCTCCTATAATTCACCCCTCCACTTT
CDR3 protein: CASSTPGQGLSSYNSPLHF

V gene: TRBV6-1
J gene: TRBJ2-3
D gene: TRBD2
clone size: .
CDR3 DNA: TGTGCCGGCGGGATTCGGCGGGGGGGCGCAGATACGCAGTATTTT
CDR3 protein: CAGGIRRGGADTQYF

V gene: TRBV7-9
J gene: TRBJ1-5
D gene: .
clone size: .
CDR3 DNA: TGTGCCAGCAGCTTAGTTTGGGCCACTGGGGGGGCGCCCCAGCATTTT
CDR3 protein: CASSLVWATGGAPQHF

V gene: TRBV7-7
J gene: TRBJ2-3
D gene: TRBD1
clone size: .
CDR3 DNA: TGTGCTAGCAGCTTAGGAGTGGGACAGGGTGGGGCAGATACGCAGTATTTT
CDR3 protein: CASSLGVGQGGADTQYF

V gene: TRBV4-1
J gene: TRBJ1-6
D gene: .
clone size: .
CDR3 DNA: TGCGCCAGCAGCCAAGGCACGGATAATTCACCCCTCCACTTT
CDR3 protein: CASSQGTDNSPLHF

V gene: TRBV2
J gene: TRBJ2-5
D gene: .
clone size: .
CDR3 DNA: TGTGCCAGCAGTGCCCTAAAGGAGACCCAGTACTTC
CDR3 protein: CASSALKETQYF

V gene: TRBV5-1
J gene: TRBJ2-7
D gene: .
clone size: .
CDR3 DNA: TGCGCCAGCAGCTTGAACGACAGATACGTCCCGTACTTC
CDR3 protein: CASSLNDRYVPYF

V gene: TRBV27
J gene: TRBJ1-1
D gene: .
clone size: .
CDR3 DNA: TGTGCCAGCAGTTTATCGAGAGTAATCTTGAACACTGAAGCTTTCTTT
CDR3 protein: CASSLSRVILNTEAFF

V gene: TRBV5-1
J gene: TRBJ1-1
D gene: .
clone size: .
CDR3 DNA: TGCGCCAGCAGCTTGGCGCGGACAGCGGCCACTGAAGCTTTCTTT
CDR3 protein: CASSLARTAATEAFF

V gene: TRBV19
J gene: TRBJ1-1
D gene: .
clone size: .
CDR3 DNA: TGTGCCAGTAGTAACGGCAGGGCAAACACTGAAGCTTTCTTT
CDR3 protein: CASSNGRANTEAFF

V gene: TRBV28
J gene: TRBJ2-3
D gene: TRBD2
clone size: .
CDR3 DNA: TGTGCCAGCAGTCAGCGGGGGAAAAGCACAGATACGCAGTATTTT
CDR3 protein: CASSQRGKSTDTQYF

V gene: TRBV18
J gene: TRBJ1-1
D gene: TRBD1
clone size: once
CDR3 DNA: TGTGCCGGCCATAGACAGGGCGTTACTGAAGCTTTCTTT
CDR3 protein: CAGHRQGVTEAFF

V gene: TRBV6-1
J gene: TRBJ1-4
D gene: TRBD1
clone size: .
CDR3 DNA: TGTGCCAGCCTACACCTAGACAGGGATGGAGAAAAACTGTTTTTT
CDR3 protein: CASLHLDRDGEKLFF

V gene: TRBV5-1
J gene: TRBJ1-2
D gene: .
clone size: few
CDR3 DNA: TGCGCCAGCAGCTTGGGGGACTCGGACTATGGCTACACCTTC
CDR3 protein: CASSLGDSDYGYTF